Below are 20 T cell receptor beta chains sequenced from a single sample in a study of beta chain features in type 1 diabetes. Study-wide findings and caveats: All four CD4+ subsets from Type 1 diabetes patients carried moderately but significantly shorter TCRB CDR3s.

The authors reverse transcribed all of the isolated RNA, so sequencing captured expressed TCRB transcripts. Sequenced by immunoSEQ multiplex PCR; TCRdb stores in-frame clones only, minus some. The sample includes around 150,000 clones, approximately 8.8% of them seen just once. These receptors have no identified antigens. The sequenced sample consisted of central memory CD4+ T cells from blood. The receptors stem from a woman in her thirties with type 1 diabetes.

This clone was seen only a few times. The rearrangement uses TRBV11-1 and TRBJ2-7, with D possibly being TRBD2 (6 bases). From germline, CDR1 is SGHAT and CDR2 FQDESV (reference sequence). Trimming removed 5 bases from V and 0 bases from J, with 14 bases in between. The CDR3 is made up of 15 amino acids. The CDR3 coding sequence is TGTGCCAGCAGCCCAGCCGGCGGGAACTCCTACGAGCAGTACTTC. Translated: CASSPAGGNSYEQYF.

This CDR3 is CASSPSRLRITTRSYEQYF. As DNA, the CDR3 is TGTGCCAGCAGCCCTTCGAGGCTACGCATTACAACCCGCTCCTACGAGCAGTACTTC. This rearrangement joins TRBV14 to TRBJ2-7; the D is unclear. The V gene lost 4 bases and the J gene lost 0 bases, with 25 bases spanning the gap. The CDR3 loop spans 19 amino acids. Germline V lookup: CDR1 SGHDN, CDR2 FVKESK.

In this sample, this clone turned up a few times. This sequence joins TRBV4-2 and TRBJ1-1, with D possibly TRBD1 on 5 matching bases. The V and J ends lost 1 base and 4 bases respectively, with 13 bases between them. The CDR3 runs to 15 residues. Germline CDR1 and CDR2: LGHNA and YNFKEQ. The CDR3, as DNA: TGTGCCAGCAGCCAAGTAGGCGGAAGGGGCACTGAAGCTTTCTTT. Translated, it gives CASSQVGGRGTEAFF.

This clone was seen only a few times. This chain joins TRBV27 and TRBJ1-5; 7 bases are shared with TRBD1. The CDR3 covers 17 residues. V lost 5 bases to trimming and J lost 1 base; unmatched junction nucleotides: 11. Looked up from germline, CDR1 is MNHEY and CDR2 is SMNVEV (reference sequence). The CDR3, as DNA: TGTGCCAGCAGTCCACATCTTCCGGGACAGAGCAATCAGCCCCAGCATTTT. Encoded protein: CASSPHLPGQSNQPQHF.

V usage is TRBV15 and J usage is TRBJ1-1; D unclear. CDR1 and CDR2 (germline): LNHNV, YYDKDF (reference sequence). V lost 2 bases and J lost 3, with 7 bases in between. The CDR3 consists of 13 residues. The CDR3 spells CATSRPGDTEAFF. CDR3 bases: TGTGCCACCAGCAGACCCGGTGACACTGAAGCTTTCTTT.

The J gene is TRBJ2-5, the V gene TRBV18; 8 bases are shared with TRBD2. The CDR3 totals 16 residues. Germline-derived CDR1 and CDR2 are KGHSH and LQKENI. Losses at the gene ends were 6 bases for V and 0 bases for J; bases not matched to a gene: 9. CDR3 amino acids: CASSRGDSSNQETQYF. The CDR3 nucleotides are TGTGCCAGCTCGCGGGGGGACTCGTCGAACCAAGAGACCCAGTACTTC.

This chain joins TRBV15 and TRBJ1-1; D is uncertain. The CDR3 is 14 residues long. Germline V lookup: CDR1 LNHNV, CDR2 YYDKDF (reference sequence). Trimming shortened V by 1 base and J by 2 bases, and 8 bases separated the two germline ends. The CDR3 reads CATSRGAGNTEAFF. CDR3 DNA: TGTGCCACCAGCAGAGGGGCAGGTAACACTGAAGCTTTCTTT.

This chain uses TRBV28 with TRBJ1-2, with D maybe TRBD1 (5 bases). This CDR3 spans 14 amino acids. Germline-derived CDR1 and CDR2 are MDHEN and SYDVKM. V was trimmed by 4 bases and J by 6 bases, leaving 15 bases between them. CDR3 protein: CASSSRQIPNGYTF. CDR3 nucleotide sequence: TGTGCCAGCAGTTCACGACAGATTCCAAATGGCTACACCTTC.

V is TRBV2 and J is TRBJ2-2; D is unresolved. The CDR3 totals 14 residues. Germline CDR1 reads SNHLY; CDR2 reads FYNNEI. V was trimmed by 2 bases and J by 1 base, leaving 5 bases between them. CDR3 nucleotide sequence: TGTGCCAGCAGTGAAAGCCGGAACACCGGGGAGCTGTTTTTT. Residues: CASSESRNTGELFF.

This clone was detected a few times. The V and J genes are TRBV5-1 and TRBJ2-2; no clear D gene. Trimming took 3 bases from V and 4 from J, leaving 7 bases between them. The CDR3 extends over 13 amino acids. Germline lookup yields CDR1 SGHRS and CDR2 YFSETQ. The DNA for the CDR3 is TGCGCCAGCAGCTCGTATCCCACCGGGGAGCTGTTTTTT. Amino acid sequence: CASSSYPTGELFF.

The table lists this clone with a few counts. The gene calls are TRBV29-1 and TRBJ2-7; a weak D match, TRBD1 (6 bases). Trimming cost V 6 bases and J 6 bases, with 24 bases left between them. The CDR3 is 15 amino acids. Germline V gene sequence: CDR1 SQVTM, CDR2 ANQGSEA. The CDR3 nucleotides are TGCAGCGTCGAACCTCTTTCCCTTACAGGGAGCGAGCAGTACTTC. Protein sequence: CSVEPLSLTGSEQYF.

This chain joins TRBV29-1 and TRBJ2-1; TRBD2 agrees at 8 bases. Germline V CDR1 and CDR2: SQVTM, ANQGSEA. The CDR3 runs 17 residues. Losses at the gene ends were 7 bases for V and 5 bases for J; bases not matched to a gene: 19. The CDR3 spells CSGRRNTGTRNNNEQFF. CDR3 bases: TGCAGCGGACGCCGTAATACCGGGACTAGGAATAACAATGAGCAGTTCTTC.

Comments on this clone: The same CDR3 can be traced to other DNA sequences in this sample. This chain joins TRBV30 and TRBJ2-7, with no clear D. The germline V gene encodes CDR1 GTSNPN and CDR2 SVGIG (reference sequence). V was clipped by 2 bases and J by 1 base, with 6 bases between them. CDR3 size: 12 residues. The CDR3 here is CAWSRVSYEQYF. The CDR3 bases are TGTGCCTGGAGTCGTGTGTCCTACGAGCAGTACTTC.

This clone has just a few counts. The chain carries TRBV7-8 and TRBJ1-4; D not resolved. V was pared by 1 base and J by 5 bases, with 5 bases between. The germline gives CDR1 SGHVS, CDR2 FQNEAQ. The CDR3 length is 13 residues. CDR3 residues: CASSLVENEKLFF. CDR3 nucleotide sequence: TGTGCCAGCAGCTTAGTCGAGAATGAAAAACTGTTTTTT.

V gene TRBV7-2 combines with J gene TRBJ2-7; possibly TRBD1 for D (6 bases). V lost 5 bases and J 1 base, leaving 15 bases between the germline ends. The CDR3 runs to 15 residues. Germline CDR1 reads SGHTA; CDR2 reads FQGNSA. The CDR3 DNA reads TGTGCCAGCAGCGTACAGGGAAGGTCTTCCTACGAGCAGTACTTC. Protein: CASSVQGRSSYEQYF.

This clone was counted a few times. The chain joins TRBV7-9 to TRBJ1-2; 8 nucleotides agree with TRBD1. The CDR3 is 13 amino acids. Germline-derived CDR1 and CDR2 are SEHNR and FQNEAQ (reference sequence). V lost 5 bases, J lost 3 bases, and 2 bases stayed unmatched. The CDR3 reads CASSTDRDYGYTF. CDR3 nucleotides: TGTGCCAGCAGCACGGACAGGGACTATGGCTACACCTTC.

The gene calls are TRBV6-1 and TRBJ2-5, with a weak D call TRBD1 (6 bases). Looked up from germline, CDR1 is MNHNS and CDR2 is SASEGT. The CDR3 extends over 12 amino acids. With 7 bases removed from V and 5 bases from J, the gap between germline ends came to 11 bases. The DNA for the CDR3 is TGTGCCAGCAAGAGTCAGGGGGAGACCCAGTACTTC. This translates into CASKSQGETQYF.

The chain links TRBV11-1 to TRBJ2-1; the D gene is possibly TRBD2 (6 bases). The CDR3 loop spans 16 amino acids. Germline CDR1 SGHAT, CDR2 FQDESV (reference sequence). V was cut by 3 bases and J by 5 bases, with 17 bases left in between. The CDR3 nucleotides are TGTGCCAGCAGCTTGGCTAGCGTATGGGATGACAATGAGCAGTTCTTC. Protein sequence: CASSLASVWDDNEQFF.

This clone was seen a handful of times. This chain uses TRBV6-5 with TRBJ1-4, with D maybe TRBD1 (5 bases). Germline V gene data show CDR1 as MNHEY and CDR2 as SVGAGI. V was cut by 3 bases and J by 8 bases, with 13 bases left in between. The CDR3 length is 14 residues. The CDR3 bases are TGTGCCAGCAGTTATTCAGGGAATGGAGAAAAACTGTTTTTT. Residues: CASSYSGNGEKLFF.

This clone showed up just a few times. V usage is TRBV9 and J usage is TRBJ2-1, with D unclear. V was clipped by 4 bases and J by 8 bases, with 22 bases between them. The germline CDR1 and CDR2 sequences are SGDLS and YYNGEE. The CDR3 runs to 16 residues. The CDR3 reads CASSSTTSSYVDEQFF. In DNA, the CDR3 is TGTGCCAGCAGCTCGACGACATCCTCATACGTCGATGAGCAGTTCTTC. Full variable domain (remainder filled in from reference TRBV9 and TRBJ2-1): DSGVTQTPKHLITATGQRVTLRCSPRSGDLSVYWYQQSLDQGLQFLIQYYNGEERAKGNILERFSAQQFPDLHSELNLSSLELGDSALYFCASSSTTSSYVDEQFFGPGTRLTVL.